The clone carrying this TCR beta chain has more than one count but fewer than ten. Pooling of second doses given at about 4 or about 12 weeks was done. The data derive from a study of T cell responses to AZD1222 COVID-19 vaccine. The CDR3 loop spans 15 amino acids. With 5 bases clipped from V and 6 bases from J, the junction kept 10 bases outside the gene matches. Germline V CDR1 and CDR2: SEHNR, FQNEAQ (reference sequence). Sequenced by immunoSEQ multiplex PCR; TCRdb stores in-frame clones only, minus some. The sample consists of some 150,000 clones, about 92% of them appearing once. V and J are TRBV7-9 and TRBJ2-7, with TRBD2 identical over 10 bases. This specimen was peripheral blood, taken 28 days after the second AZD1222 dose. This clonotype was sampled from an adult who received the AZD1222 COVID-19 vaccine. CDR3 residues: CASSPRAGGPSEQYF. CDR3 bases: TGTGCCAGCAGCCCTCGAGCGGGAGGGCCCTCCGAGCAGTACTTC.